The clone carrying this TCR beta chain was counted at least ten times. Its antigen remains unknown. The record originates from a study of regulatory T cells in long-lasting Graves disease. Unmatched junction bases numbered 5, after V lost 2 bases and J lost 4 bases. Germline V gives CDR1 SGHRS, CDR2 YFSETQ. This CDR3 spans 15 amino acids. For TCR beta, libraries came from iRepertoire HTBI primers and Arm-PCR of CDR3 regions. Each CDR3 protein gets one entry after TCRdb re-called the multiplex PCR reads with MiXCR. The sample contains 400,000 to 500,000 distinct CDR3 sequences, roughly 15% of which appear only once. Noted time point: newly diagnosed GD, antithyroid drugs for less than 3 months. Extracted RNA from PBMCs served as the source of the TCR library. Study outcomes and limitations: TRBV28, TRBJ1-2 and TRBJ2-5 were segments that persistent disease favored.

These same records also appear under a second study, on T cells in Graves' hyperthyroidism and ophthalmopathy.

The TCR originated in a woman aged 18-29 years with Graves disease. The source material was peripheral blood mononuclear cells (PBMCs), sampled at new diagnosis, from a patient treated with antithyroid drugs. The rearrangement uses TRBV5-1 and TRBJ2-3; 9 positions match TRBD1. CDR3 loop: CASSLGDRVSDTQYF. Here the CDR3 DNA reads TGCGCCAGCAGCTTAGGGGACAGGGTGTCAGATACGCAGTATTTT.